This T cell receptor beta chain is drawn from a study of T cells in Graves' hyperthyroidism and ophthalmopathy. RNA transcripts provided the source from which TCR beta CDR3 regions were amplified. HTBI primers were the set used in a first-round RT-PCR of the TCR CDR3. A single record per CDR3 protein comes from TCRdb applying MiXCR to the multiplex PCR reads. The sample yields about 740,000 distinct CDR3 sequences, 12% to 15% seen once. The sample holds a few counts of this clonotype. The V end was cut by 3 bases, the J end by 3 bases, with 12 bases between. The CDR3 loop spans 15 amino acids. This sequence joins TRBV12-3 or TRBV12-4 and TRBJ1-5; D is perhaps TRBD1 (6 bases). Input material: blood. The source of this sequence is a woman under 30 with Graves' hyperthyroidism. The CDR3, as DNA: TGTGCCAGCAGTTTTGGGGGGCAGATCAATCAGCCCCAGCATTTT. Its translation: CASSFGGQINQPQHF.